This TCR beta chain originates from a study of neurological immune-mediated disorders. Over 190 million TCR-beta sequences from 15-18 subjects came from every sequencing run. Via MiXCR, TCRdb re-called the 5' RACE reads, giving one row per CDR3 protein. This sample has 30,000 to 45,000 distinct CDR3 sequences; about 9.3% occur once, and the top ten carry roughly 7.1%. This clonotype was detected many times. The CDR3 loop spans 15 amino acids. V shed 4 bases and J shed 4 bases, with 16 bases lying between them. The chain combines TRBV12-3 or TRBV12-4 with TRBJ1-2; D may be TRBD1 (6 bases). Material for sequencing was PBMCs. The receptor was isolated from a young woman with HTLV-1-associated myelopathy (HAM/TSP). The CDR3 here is CASSSSAGGTYGYTF. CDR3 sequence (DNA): TGTGCCAGCAGTTCCTCTGCCGGGGGCACCTATGGCTACACCTTC.